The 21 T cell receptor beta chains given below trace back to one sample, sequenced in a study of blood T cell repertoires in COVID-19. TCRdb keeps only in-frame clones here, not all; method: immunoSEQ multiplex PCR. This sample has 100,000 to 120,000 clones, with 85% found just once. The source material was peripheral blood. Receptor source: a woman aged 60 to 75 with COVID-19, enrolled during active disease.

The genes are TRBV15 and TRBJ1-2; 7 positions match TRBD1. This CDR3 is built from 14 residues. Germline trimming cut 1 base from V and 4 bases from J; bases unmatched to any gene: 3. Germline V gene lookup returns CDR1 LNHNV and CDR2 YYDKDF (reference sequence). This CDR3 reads CATSRGQGLYGYTF. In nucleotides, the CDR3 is TGTGCCACCAGCAGAGGACAGGGCCTCTATGGCTACACCTTC.

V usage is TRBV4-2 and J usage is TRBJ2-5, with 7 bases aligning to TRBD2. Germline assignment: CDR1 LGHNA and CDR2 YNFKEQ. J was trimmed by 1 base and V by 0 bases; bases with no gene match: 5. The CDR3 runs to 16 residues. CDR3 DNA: TGTGCCAGCAGCCAAGATCTCGGGGGGTCCCAAGAGACCCAGTACTTC. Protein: CASSQDLGGSQETQYF.

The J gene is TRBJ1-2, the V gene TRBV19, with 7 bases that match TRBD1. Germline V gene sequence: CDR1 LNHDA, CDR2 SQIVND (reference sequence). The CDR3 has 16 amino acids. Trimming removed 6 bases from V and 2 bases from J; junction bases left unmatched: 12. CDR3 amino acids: CASRELGATGNYGYTF. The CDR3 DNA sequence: TGTGCCAGTAGAGAATTAGGGGCGACAGGGAACTATGGCTACACCTTC.

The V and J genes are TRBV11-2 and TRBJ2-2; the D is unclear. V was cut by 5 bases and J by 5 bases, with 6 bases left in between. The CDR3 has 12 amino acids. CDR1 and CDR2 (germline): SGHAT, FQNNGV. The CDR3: CASSAGTGELFF. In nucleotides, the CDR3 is TGTGCCAGCAGCGCCGGGACCGGGGAGCTGTTTTTT.

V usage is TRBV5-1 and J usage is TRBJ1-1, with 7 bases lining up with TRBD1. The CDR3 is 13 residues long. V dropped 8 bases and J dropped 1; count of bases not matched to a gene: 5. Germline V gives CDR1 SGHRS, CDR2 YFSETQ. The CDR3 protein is CASTKGANTEAFF. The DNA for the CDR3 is TGCGCCAGTACGAAGGGGGCGAACACTGAAGCTTTCTTT.

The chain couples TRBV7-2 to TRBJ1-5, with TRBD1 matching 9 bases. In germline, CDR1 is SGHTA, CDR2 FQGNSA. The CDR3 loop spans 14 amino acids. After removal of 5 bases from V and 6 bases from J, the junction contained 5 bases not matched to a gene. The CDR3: CASSGRTGAQPQHF. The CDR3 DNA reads TGTGCCAGCAGCGGAAGGACAGGGGCTCAGCCCCAGCATTTT.

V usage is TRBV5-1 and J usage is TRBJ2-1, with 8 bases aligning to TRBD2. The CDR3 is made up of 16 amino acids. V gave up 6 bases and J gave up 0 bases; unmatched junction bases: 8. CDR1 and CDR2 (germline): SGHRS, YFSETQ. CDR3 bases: TGCGCCAGCAAACTAGCGGTTTCTAGCTCCTACAATGAGCAGTTCTTC. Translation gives CASKLAVSSSYNEQFF.

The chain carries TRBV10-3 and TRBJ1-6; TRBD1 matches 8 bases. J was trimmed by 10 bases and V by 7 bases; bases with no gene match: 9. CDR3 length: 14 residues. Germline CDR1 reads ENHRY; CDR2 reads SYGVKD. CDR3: CAINAGGVYSPLHF. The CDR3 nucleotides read TGTGCCATCAACGCAGGGGGCGTTTACTCACCCCTCCACTTT.

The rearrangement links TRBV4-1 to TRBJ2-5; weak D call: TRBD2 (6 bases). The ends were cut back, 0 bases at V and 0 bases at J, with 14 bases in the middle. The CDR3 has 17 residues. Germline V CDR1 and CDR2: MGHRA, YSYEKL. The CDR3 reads CASSQEFSGGNQETQYF. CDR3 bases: TGCGCCAGCAGCCAAGAATTTAGCGGAGGTAACCAAGAGACCCAGTACTTC.

CDR3 protein: CAISPRGPPPEAFF. CDR3 sequence (DNA): TGTGCCATCAGTCCAAGGGGGCCGCCACCCGAAGCTTTCTTT. The chain recombines TRBV10-3 with TRBJ1-1; TRBD1 agrees at 7 bases. The CDR3 length is 14 residues. J lost 8 bases, V lost 5 bases, and 11 bases had no gene match. Germline V gene sequence: CDR1 ENHRY, CDR2 SYGVKD.

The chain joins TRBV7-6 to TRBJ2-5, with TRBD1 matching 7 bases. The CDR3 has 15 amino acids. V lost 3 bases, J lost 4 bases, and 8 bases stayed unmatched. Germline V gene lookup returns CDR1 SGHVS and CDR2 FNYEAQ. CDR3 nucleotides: TGTGCCAGCAGCTTTCTTCTGGACAGGATAGAGACCCAGTACTTC. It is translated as CASSFLLDRIETQYF.

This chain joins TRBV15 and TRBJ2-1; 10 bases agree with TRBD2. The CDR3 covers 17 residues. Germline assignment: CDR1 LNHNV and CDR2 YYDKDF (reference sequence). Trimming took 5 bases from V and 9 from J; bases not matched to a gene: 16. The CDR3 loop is CATSRVSPGLATSEQFF. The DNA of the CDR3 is TGTGCCACCAGCCGAGTTTCACCGGGACTAGCGACGAGTGAGCAGTTCTTC.

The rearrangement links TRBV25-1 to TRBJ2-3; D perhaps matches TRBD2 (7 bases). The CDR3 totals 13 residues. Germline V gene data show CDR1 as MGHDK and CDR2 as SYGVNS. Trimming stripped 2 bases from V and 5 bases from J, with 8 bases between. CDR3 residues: CASSERGGDTQYF. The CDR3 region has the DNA TGTGCCAGCAGTGAAAGGGGGGGAGATACGCAGTATTTT.

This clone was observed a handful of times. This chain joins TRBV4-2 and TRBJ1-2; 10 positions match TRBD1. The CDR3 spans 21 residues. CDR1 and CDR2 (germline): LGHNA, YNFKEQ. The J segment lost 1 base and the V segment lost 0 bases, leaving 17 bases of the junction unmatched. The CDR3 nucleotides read TGTGCCAGCAGCCAAGAAGCTCTTCCTCCGGCCTGGGACAGGGGTAACTATGGCTACACCTTC. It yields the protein CASSQEALPPAWDRGNYGYTF.

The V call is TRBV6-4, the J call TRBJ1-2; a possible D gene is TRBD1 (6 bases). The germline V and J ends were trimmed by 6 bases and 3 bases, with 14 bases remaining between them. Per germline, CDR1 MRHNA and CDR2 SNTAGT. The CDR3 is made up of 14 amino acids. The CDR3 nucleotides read TGTGCCAGCAGACGAGGGACAAGCGACTATGGCTACACCTTC. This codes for CASRRGTSDYGYTF.

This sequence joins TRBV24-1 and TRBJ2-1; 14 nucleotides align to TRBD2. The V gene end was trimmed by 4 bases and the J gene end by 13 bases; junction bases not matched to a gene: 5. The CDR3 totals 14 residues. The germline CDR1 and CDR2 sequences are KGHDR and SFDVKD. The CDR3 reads CATSEGTSGGGQFF. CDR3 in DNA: TGTGCCACCAGTGAAGGGACTAGCGGGGGTGGTCAGTTCTTC.

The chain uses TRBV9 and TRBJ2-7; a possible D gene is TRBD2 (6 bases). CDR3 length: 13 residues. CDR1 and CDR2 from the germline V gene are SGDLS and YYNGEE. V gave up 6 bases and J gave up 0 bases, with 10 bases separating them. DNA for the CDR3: TGTGCCAGCAACCCCGGGGGCTCCTACGAGCAGTACTTC. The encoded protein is CASNPGGSYEQYF.

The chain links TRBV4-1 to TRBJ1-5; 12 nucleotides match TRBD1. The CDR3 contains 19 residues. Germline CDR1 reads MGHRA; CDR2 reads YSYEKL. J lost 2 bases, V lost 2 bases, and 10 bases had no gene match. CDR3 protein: CASSQIVSGDRGRNQPQHF. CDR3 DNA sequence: TGCGCCAGCAGCCAAATAGTGTCGGGGGACAGGGGGCGCAATCAGCCCCAGCATTTT.

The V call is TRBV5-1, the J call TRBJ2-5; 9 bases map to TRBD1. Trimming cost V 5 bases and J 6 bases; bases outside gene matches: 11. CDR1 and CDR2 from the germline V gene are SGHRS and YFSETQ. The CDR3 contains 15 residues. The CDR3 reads CASSLDRGLVKTQYF. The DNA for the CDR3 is TGCGCCAGCAGTCTCGACAGGGGGTTGGTGAAGACCCAGTACTTC.

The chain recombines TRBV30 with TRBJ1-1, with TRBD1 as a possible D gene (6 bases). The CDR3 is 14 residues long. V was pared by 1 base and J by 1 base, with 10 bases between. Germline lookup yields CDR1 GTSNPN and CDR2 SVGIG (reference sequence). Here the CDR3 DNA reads TGTGCCTGGAGTGAACAGGGTGCGAACACTGAAGCTTTCTTT. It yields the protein CAWSEQGANTEAFF.

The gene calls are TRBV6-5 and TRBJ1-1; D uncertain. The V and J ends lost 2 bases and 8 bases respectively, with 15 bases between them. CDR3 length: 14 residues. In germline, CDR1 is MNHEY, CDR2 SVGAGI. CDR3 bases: TGTGCCAGCAGTTACCTAGCCGGACGGCTCGAAGCTTTCTTT. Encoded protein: CASSYLAGRLEAFF.